A selection of T cell receptor beta chains follows, all from one sample in a study of shared clonotypes between healthy human individuals. Clones were sequenced by immunoSEQ multiplex PCR, and TCRdb holds only the in-frame ones, with some missing. This table holds some 2,500,000 clones, 80% to 95% found once. Material: naive CD4+ T cells from PBMCs. The receptors stem from a man between 18 and 35 years old in good health. Some clones in this sample may be carry-over from other donors' samples. CDR3s include the opening cysteine and the closing phenylalanine or tryptophan. For some rows the clone size is stated as once, few or many, or as a class when expanded; others skip it.

v_call | clone_size | cdr3_aa
TRBV7-8 | NA | CASSSGTGDQETQYF
TRBV27 | NA | CASSLFASFRGRENTEAFF
TRBV28 | NA | CASSFVLETQYF
TRBV5-6 | NA | CASSLTQGSSPLHF
TRBV2 | NA | CASSDVGIIQETQYF
TRBV5-6 | NA | CASGRGPYNSPLHF
TRBV5-5 | once | CASSLVDFYEQYF
TRBV30 | once | CAYVRPSGKGGTEAFF
TRBV5-1 | NA | CASSGLGTGNPYGYTF
TRBV5-1 | once | CASSAGSSSGQETQYF
TRBV4-2 | NA | CASSQERLAREAFF
TRBV6-5 | NA | CASSSRAQETQYF
TRBV18 | NA | CASSPGLAGSVEQFF
TRBV9 | NA | CASSATLGEQFF
TRBV7-3 | NA | CASAYVRNTGELFF
TRBV28 | NA | CASSLRARNTEAFF